A selection of T cell receptor beta chains follows, all from one sample in a study of PD-1 blockade in classical Hodgkin lymphoma. TCRdb's copy holds only in-frame clones and misses some; the assay was immunoSEQ multiplex PCR. Here the sample spans roughly 47,000 clones, roughly 75% being singletons. The sequencing here drew on peripheral blood mononuclear cells (PBMCs), taken before the second cycle of nivolumab. The receptor source for this set is a human donor with classical Hodgkin lymphoma. CDR3s include the opening cysteine and the closing phenylalanine or tryptophan. The D gene is left open where the match is weak. The size entry is marked missing in some rows and otherwise reads once, few, many or a size class.

D gene: TRBD2
V gene: TRBV5-5
J gene: TRBJ2-5
clone size: once
CDR3 protein: CASSTVAGVETQYF
CDR3 DNA: TGTGCCAGCAGCACAGTAGCGGGGGTGGAGACCCAGTACTTC

D gene: -
V gene: TRBV5-5
J gene: TRBJ2-3
clone size: medium-sized
CDR3 protein: CASSLPGKDTQYF
CDR3 DNA: TGTGCCAGCAGCTTGCCAGGGAAGGATACGCAGTATTTT

D gene: TRBD1
V gene: TRBV27
J gene: TRBJ2-5
clone size: medium-sized
CDR3 protein: CASSETGVRETQYF
CDR3 DNA: TGTGCCAGCAGTGAGACAGGGGTACGAGAGACCCAGTACTTC

D gene: TRBD1
V gene: TRBV28
J gene: TRBJ1-5
clone size: -
CDR3 protein: CASISGQGYYSNQPQHF
CDR3 DNA: TGTGCCAGCATTTCGGGACAGGGATATTATAGCAATCAGCCCCAGCATTTT

D gene: -
V gene: TRBV28
J gene: TRBJ2-7
clone size: -
CDR3 protein: CASVVLPYEQYF
CDR3 DNA: TGTGCCAGCGTGGTGCTCCCCTACGAGCAGTACTTC

D gene: TRBD2
V gene: TRBV9
J gene: TRBJ2-4
clone size: -
CDR3 protein: CASSSGGLAGKNIQYF
CDR3 DNA: TGTGCCAGCAGCTCGGGGGGGCTAGCGGGCAAAAACATTCAGTACTTC

D gene: -
V gene: TRBV6-5
J gene: TRBJ1-2
clone size: -
CDR3 protein: CASSYWGRDYGYTF
CDR3 DNA: TGTGCCAGCAGTTATTGGGGGAGAGACTATGGCTACACCTTC

D gene: TRBD2
V gene: TRBV6-6
J gene: TRBJ2-7
clone size: -
CDR3 protein: CAGSRRLAPVYEQYF
CDR3 DNA: TGTGCCGGGAGCCGTAGACTAGCGCCCGTCTACGAGCAGTACTTC

D gene: -
V gene: TRBV2
J gene: TRBJ2-3
clone size: -
CDR3 protein: CASRPGVSTDTQYF
CDR3 DNA: TGTGCCAGCCGTCCCGGGGTAAGCACAGATACGCAGTATTTT

D gene: -
V gene: TRBV7-6
J gene: TRBJ2-3
clone size: -
CDR3 protein: CASSLGTDRTDTQYF
CDR3 DNA: TGTGCCAGCAGTCTTGGGACGGACCGCACAGATACGCAGTATTTT

D gene: -
V gene: TRBV5-4
J gene: TRBJ2-1
clone size: -
CDR3 protein: CASSGGTERYNEQFF
CDR3 DNA: TGTGCCAGCAGCGGGGGGACAGAACGCTACAATGAGCAGTTCTTC

D gene: -
V gene: TRBV18
J gene: TRBJ2-1
clone size: -
CDR3 protein: CASSETQQGGDEQFF
CDR3 DNA: TGTGCCAGCTCAGAGACTCAACAGGGTGGGGATGAGCAGTTCTTC

D gene: -
V gene: TRBV27
J gene: TRBJ1-1
clone size: -
CDR3 protein: CASSLNGPALNTEAFF
CDR3 DNA: TGTGCCAGCAGTTTAAACGGCCCGGCCTTGAACACTGAAGCTTTCTTT

D gene: TRBD2
V gene: TRBV5-4
J gene: TRBJ2-3
clone size: -
CDR3 protein: CASSPGLAGGTDTQYF
CDR3 DNA: TGTGCCAGCAGCCCCGGACTAGCGGGGGGCACAGATACGCAGTATTTT

D gene: TRBD2
V gene: TRBV11-3
J gene: TRBJ2-1
clone size: -
CDR3 protein: CASSLWGGSVNNEQFF
CDR3 DNA: TGTGCCAGCAGCTTATGGGGCGGGAGTGTGAACAATGAGCAGTTCTTC

D gene: -
V gene: TRBV7-2
J gene: TRBJ2-7
clone size: -
CDR3 protein: CASSLRGSGEQYF
CDR3 DNA: TGTGCCAGCAGCTTACGGGGGTCGGGAGAGCAGTACTTC

D gene: -
V gene: TRBV5-1
J gene: TRBJ1-4
clone size: -
CDR3 protein: CASSPGGTPNEKLFF
CDR3 DNA: TGCGCCAGCAGCCCGGGGGGGACACCTAATGAAAAACTGTTTTTT

D gene: -
V gene: TRBV7-9
J gene: TRBJ1-2
clone size: many
CDR3 protein: CASSPRDGRSYTF
CDR3 DNA: TGTGCCAGCAGCCCCCGGGACGGACGAAGCTACACCTTC

D gene: -
V gene: TRBV7-2
J gene: TRBJ2-7
clone size: -
CDR3 protein: CASSPSSYEQYF
CDR3 DNA: TGTGCCAGCAGCCCTAGCTCCTACGAGCAGTACTTC

D gene: -
V gene: TRBV19
J gene: TRBJ2-2
clone size: once
CDR3 protein: CASSINAGDTTGELFF
CDR3 DNA: TGTGCCAGTAGTATAAACGCGGGGGACACTACCGGGGAGCTGTTTTTT

D gene: -
V gene: TRBV10-2
J gene: TRBJ2-1
clone size: -
CDR3 protein: CASSVSYNEQFF
CDR3 DNA: TGCGCCAGCTCAGTCTCCTACAATGAGCAGTTCTTC

D gene: TRBD1
V gene: TRBV18
J gene: TRBJ1-6
clone size: -
CDR3 protein: CATRQGLNSPLHF
CDR3 DNA: TGTGCCACCCGACAGGGGTTGAATTCACCCCTCCACTTT

D gene: -
V gene: TRBV29-1
J gene: TRBJ2-7
clone size: medium-sized
CDR3 protein: CSVGYSGPHEQYF
CDR3 DNA: TGCAGCGTTGGCTATTCAGGCCCCCACGAGCAGTACTTC

D gene: TRBD2
V gene: TRBV25-1
J gene: TRBJ2-1
clone size: -
CDR3 protein: CASSELGRGDGEQFF
CDR3 DNA: TGTGCCAGCAGTGAATTAGGGCGGGGGGATGGTGAGCAGTTCTTC

D gene: TRBD2
V gene: TRBV10-1
J gene: TRBJ2-2
clone size: -
CDR3 protein: CASTEAGLYTGELFF
CDR3 DNA: TGCGCCAGCACGGAAGCGGGGCTCTACACCGGGGAGCTGTTTTTT

D gene: TRBD1
V gene: TRBV11-2
J gene: TRBJ1-1
clone size: -
CDR3 protein: CASSLTGGNTEAFF
CDR3 DNA: TGTGCCAGCAGCTTAACAGGGGGGAACACTGAAGCTTTCTTT

D gene: -
V gene: TRBV11-2
J gene: TRBJ2-5
clone size: -
CDR3 protein: CASSLRPVQETQYF
CDR3 DNA: TGTGCCAGCAGCTTAAGACCAGTCCAAGAGACCCAGTACTTC

D gene: TRBD1
V gene: TRBV11-3
J gene: TRBJ2-5
clone size: -
CDR3 protein: CASSLDKPGTGDGETQYF
CDR3 DNA: TGTGCCAGCAGCTTAGATAAGCCCGGGACAGGGGACGGGGAGACCCAGTACTTC

D gene: TRBD2
V gene: TRBV4-2
J gene: TRBJ2-3
clone size: -
CDR3 protein: CASSPGTSGRSDTQYF
CDR3 DNA: TGTGCCAGCAGCCCCGGGACTAGCGGGAGATCAGATACGCAGTATTTT

D gene: -
V gene: TRBV7-2
J gene: TRBJ2-5
clone size: -
CDR3 protein: CASSLTDGVETQYF
CDR3 DNA: TGTGCCAGCAGCTTAACTGACGGGGTTGAGACCCAGTACTTC

D gene: -
V gene: TRBV11-2
J gene: TRBJ2-5
clone size: -
CDR3 protein: CASSLDRTQETQYF
CDR3 DNA: TGTGCCAGCAGCTTAGATCGGACCCAAGAGACCCAGTACTTC

D gene: -
V gene: TRBV2
J gene: TRBJ1-5
clone size: -
CDR3 protein: CASRGQTNQPQHF
CDR3 DNA: TGTGCCAGCCGCGGACAGACCAATCAGCCCCAGCATTTT

D gene: TRBD2
V gene: TRBV2
J gene: TRBJ2-7
clone size: -
CDR3 protein: CASSELGLAGGAQSPYEQYF
CDR3 DNA: TGTGCCAGCAGTGAATTGGGACTAGCGGGAGGAGCTCAGAGCCCCTACGAGCAGTACTTC